The sequence of this TCR beta chain was determined in a study of graft-versus-host responses after intestinal transplantation. The protocol was immunoSEQ multiplex PCR, while the TCRdb copy is restricted to in-frame clones and leaves out a portion. The table includes approximately 75,000 clones, 90% detected once. Of note for this clone: Its target is not known.

V lost 6 bases and J lost 4, with 17 bases in between. The CDR3 totals 15 residues. Germline CDR1 reads MNHEY; CDR2 reads SVGAGI. The sequencing used unstimulated CD8+ T cells sorted from spleen or lymph node cells, collected before transplant. J is TRBJ2-3 and V is TRBV6-5; TRBD2 might be the D (7 bases). The receptor comes from a human donor who was the organ donor for an intestinal transplant. CDR3 amino acids: CASSIAGGLSDTQYF. For the CDR3, the DNA is TGTGCCAGCAGCATCGCCGGGGGGCTTTCAGATACGCAGTATTTT.